The sample holds a few counts of the clone carrying this T cell receptor (beta chain). The antigen is undetermined. PCR amplification relied on 60 Vbeta primers (plus 13 Jbeta primers). The data were produced by immunoSEQ multiplex PCR, yet TCRdb's version contains in-frame clones alone and is incomplete. This table holds 140,000 to 150,000 clones, about two thirds found once. This sample was included in a study of cytomegalovirus exposure and HLA in healthy donors. Findings and limits, study-wide: Follow-up analysis seemed to connect common viral pathogens with several of the most significant clusters identified.

Donors sampled were nominally healthy, though unrecorded immune exposures were likely. The sequencing sample was made of PBMCs. The clonotype originates from a woman aged 55-69 years in good health and CMV-seropositive.

The CDR3 loop is CATHLDRSHSNYGYTF. The CDR3 DNA follows: TGTGCCACACACCTAGACAGGAGCCATTCTAACTATGGCTACACCTTC. V and J are TRBV28 and TRBJ1-2; perhaps TRBD1 as D (6 bases). V lost 10 bases and J 0 bases, leaving 21 bases between the germline ends. Germline CDR1 reads MDHEN; CDR2 reads SYDVKM. The CDR3 covers 16 residues.